The text below deals with one TCR beta chain. The target of this receptor is not known. It has no much larger one-base neighbor in the sample; base qualities were not kept. The entry originates in a study of T cell responses to AZD1222 COVID-19 vaccine (dated by TCRdb to 2020 to 2022). Notes on the research overall: Because spike-specific TCR depth and breadth did not differ between the two schedules, AZD1222 recipients who got a second dose at roughly 4 weeks were pooled with those who got a second dose at roughly 12 weeks. Trial participants were enrolled into age subgroups of 18-55, 56-69 and 70-plus years, which contained 148, 28 and 57 TCR-sequenced participants, respectively. TCR sequencing was performed for about 250 trial participants, of whom roughly 200 were given two doses of AZD1222 and some 25 were given two doses of MenACWY control vaccine. The paper's findings and limits, for the study overall: Conclusions about previously exposed vaccinees were limited because only six AZD1222 recipients were SARS-CoV-2 seropositive at baseline. The 56-69-year group was small, and its depth increase did not reach significance, likely because of low power. Vaccine-associated CD4 TCRs spanned the whole spike protein, with dominant responses in regions 160-218 and 743-854. Because no samples from the day 14 peak response were available, repertoires could be characterized only after the peak T cell response. Participants were mostly white British and included more females than males, and it was suggested by the authors that clonal diversity may have been underestimated. After two AZD1222 doses, both the breadth and the depth of spike-specific TCRs were significantly higher than at day 0 and than in MenACWY recipients. Reportedly, close to half of the unique spike-specific TCRs recognized epitopes lying outside the regions that are mutated in the B.1.351 and B.1.1.7 variants.

The sample's time point label, decoded: baseline before first vaccination. Vaccinee samples were obtained from the UK trials COV001 and COV002, which included a single-blind randomized controlled phase 2/3 trial of AZD1222 (ChAdOx1 nCoV-19) in healthy adults. For TCRbeta chain sequencing, PBMC samples from trial participants were taken at day 0 and at day 28 after the second dose. The CDR3 regions of human TCRbeta chains were analyzed by immunosequencing. In the original analysis: Repertoire TCRs were checked for matches against a reference library of SARS-CoV-2-specific TCRs that had been generated using the MIRA antigen-specificity platform. Breadth was defined as the fraction of unique TCRs that were SARS-CoV-2-associated, and depth was defined as the fraction of total T cells that were SARS-CoV-2-associated. Each spike-specific TCR was assigned to its reactive spike region and to a CD4 or CD8 class using the MIRA data. Log10-transformed breadth and depth values were compared by one-way ANOVA with Sidak's multiple comparisons tests. TCRdb provides this immuneACCESS table in a form limited to in-frame rearrangements. Some clones are lacking; in checked studies, under half of them reflect an unresolved V gene, and why the rest are absent is not known. V, J and clone size are taken as reported in that table, and D and trimming were inferred from the DNA itself. The sample table contains about 140,000 clones; only one count was recorded for around 91% of them. Roughly 1.7% of the sample goes to the ten largest clones.

From V the trimming removes 6 bases and from J it removes 6 bases, while the gene matches leave 9 bases of the junction unaccounted for. Taken from cysteine to phenylalanine, the CDR3 has 15 residues. Just the 45-base CDR3 DNA is kept, in frame starting at base 1. Via the germline V gene (reference sequence), CDR1 is LNHDA and CDR2 SQIVND. The sample consisted of peripheral blood, taken on day 0 of AZD1222 vaccination. The TCR comes from an adult in good health. This sequence uses TRBV19 and TRBJ2-1; 9 central bases correspond to TRBD2. The CDR3 amino acid sequence is: CASRASGMGGNEQFF. The nucleotide sequence is given as TGTGCCAGTAGAGCTAGCGGGATGGGGGGCAATGAGCAGTTCTTC. The CDR3, completed at both ends by the reference TRBV19 and TRBJ2-1 genes, gives the full variable domain DGGITQSPKYLFRKEGQNVTLSCEQNLNHDAMYWYRQDPGQGLRLIYYSQIVNDFQKGDIAEGYSVSREKKESFPLTVTSAQKNPTAFYLCASRASGMGGNEQFFGPGTRLTVL.